The rows below give T cell receptor beta chains drawn from one sample of a study of T cell changes during pregnancy in multiple sclerosis. Assay: immunoSEQ multiplex PCR; the TCRdb copy retains only in-frame clones and omits some. The data hold tens of thousands of clones, with less than 95% observed a single time. The sample in question was CD8+ T cells from peripheral blood mononuclear cells, obtained after pregnancy. Receptor source: a female donor with multiple sclerosis, enrolled in a pregnancy study. Both conserved end residues are part of each CDR3. D genes are given only for firm matches.

d_call v_call cdr3_aa
. TRBV15 CATRFSSGTGELFF
TRBD2 TRBV4-2 CASSQDLGTRFGHEQFF
. TRBV28 CASSSPFPNQADTEAFF
TRBD2 TRBV19 CASSFSISGSGYEQYF
TRBD1 TRBV5-1 CASSPGQGYGYTF
. TRBV19 CASSHSYGYTF
. TRBV7-6 CASRQSSGTEAFF
. TRBV5-1 CASSSTREQYF
. TRBV7-4 CASSLENRVHAGNTIYF
TRBD1 TRBV7-2 CASSPVDRAYGYTF
. TRBV2 CASTWSAATEAFF
. TRBV5-1 CASYFTGSYEQYF
TRBD1 TRBV7-9 CASSTNRGADYGYTF
. TRBV4-1 CASSQQGTGELFF
. TRBV28 CASSYSGVAGELFF
TRBD1 TRBV9 CASSVRQGGGEAFF
. TRBV6-1 CASSWDTDSGNTIYF